The rows below give T cell receptor beta chains drawn from one sample of a study of T cells in Graves' hyperthyroidism and ophthalmopathy. Via MiXCR, TCRdb re-called the multiplex PCR reads, giving one row per CDR3 protein. The top ten clones hold over 10% of a sample with 45,000 to 60,000 distinct CDR3 sequences, about 49% of them seen once. The sequencing sample was made of blood. The receptors derive from a woman under 40 with Graves' ophthalmopathy. Each CDR3 is given with its conserved first and last residue. A D gene is named only where the DNA matches it firmly. Expanded clones are given a class, and other clones once, few, many or no size at all.

CASSYRDRGLWGANVLTF,TGTGCCAGCAGTTACCGGGACAGGGGGCTGTGGGGGGCCAACGTCCTGACTTTC,TRBD1,-,TRBJ2-6,TRBV3-1
CASSTRGTGELYF,TGTGCCAGCAGTACCAGGGGGACCGGGGAGCTGTACTTC,TRBD1,-,TRBJ2-7,TRBV28
CASSLGASGRNEQYF,TGTGCCAGCAGCTTAGGGGCTAGCGGGAGGAACGAGCAGTACTTC,TRBD2,-,TRBJ2-7,TRBV7-9
CASSLVPNTIYF,TGTGCCAGCAGCTTAGTTCCTAACACCATATATTTT,-,-,TRBJ1-3,TRBV7-8
CASSLAALNNEQFF,TGTGCCAGCAGTTTAGCGGCGTTGAACAATGAGCAGTTCTTC,-,many,TRBJ2-1,TRBV28
CASSQVFRATNYGYTF,TGTGCCAGCAGCCAAGTATTCAGGGCAACTAACTATGGCTACACCTTC,-,medium-sized,TRBJ1-2,TRBV14
CASSFWGTRNTEAFF,TGTGCCAGCAGTTTTTGGGGGACTCGGAACACTGAAGCTTTCTTT,-,-,TRBJ1-1,TRBV25-1
CASSEFVGFYEQYF,TGCGCCAGCAGTGAGTTCGTGGGGTTCTACGAGCAGTACTTC,-,many,TRBJ2-7,TRBV10-2
CASSWPGQGGTEAFF,TGTGCCAGCAGTTGGCCGGGACAGGGGGGCACTGAAGCTTTCTTT,TRBD1,many,TRBJ1-1,TRBV12-3/TRBV12-4
CASSQVGKGPRDPQHF,TGCGCCAGCAGCCAAGTCGGGAAGGGTCCGCGCGATCCCCAGCATTTT,-,many,TRBJ1-5,TRBV4-1
CASTLDRILEYGYTF,TGTGCCAGCACCCTAGACAGGATTTTGGAGTATGGCTACACCTTC,-,many,TRBJ1-2,TRBV7-9
CASSVSRGFDYGYTF,TGTGCCAGCAGCGTCTCCAGGGGGTTTGACTATGGCTACACCTTC,TRBD1,many,TRBJ1-2,TRBV11-2
CSARDLERESNEHF,TGCAGTGCTAGAGATCTGGAGCGGGAGTCCAACGAGCATTTT,-,few,TRBJ1-5,TRBV20-1
CAIRDSGKTDTQYF,TGTGCCATCAGGGATAGCGGGAAAACAGATACGCAGTATTTT,TRBD2,-,TRBJ2-3,TRBV10-3
CASSLQGAPNQPQHF,TGCGCCAGCAGCTTACAGGGGGCGCCCAATCAGCCCCAGCATTTT,TRBD1,many,TRBJ1-5,TRBV5-1
CASRTSNEKLFF,TGTGCCAGCAGAACTTCTAATGAAAAACTGTTTTTT,-,many,TRBJ1-4,TRBV6-1
CAWSLGSETQYF,TGTGCCTGGAGTTTAGGGTCGGAGACCCAGTACTTC,-,many,TRBJ2-5,TRBV30
CASSPGGGPPEQYF,TGTGCCAGCAGCCCCGGCGGGGGGCCACCTGAGCAGTACTTC,TRBD2,many,TRBJ2-7,TRBV14
CATSDFGGVNVLTF,TGTGCCACCAGTGATTTTGGTGGGGTCAACGTCCTGACTTTC,-,-,TRBJ2-6,TRBV24-1
CAWRDRGPEQFF,TGTGCCTGGAGGGACAGGGGGCCTGAGCAGTTCTTC,TRBD1,-,TRBJ2-1,TRBV30
CASSWTGDPYEQYF,TGTGCCAGCAGCTGGACAGGGGACCCCTACGAGCAGTACTTC,TRBD1,-,TRBJ2-7,TRBV7-9
CSVVRGIGQETQYF,TGCAGCGTTGTTCGGGGGATAGGCCAAGAGACCCAGTACTTC,-,medium-sized,TRBJ2-5,TRBV29-1
CASTPQGGGETEAFF,TGTGCCAGCACCCCCCAGGGGGGAGGAGAGACTGAAGCTTTCTTT,TRBD1,-,TRBJ1-1,TRBV7-9
CSARSPGLRSSYNSPLHF,TGCAGTGCTAGGTCGCCGGGACTAAGGAGCTCCTATAATTCACCCCTCCACTTT,-,-,TRBJ1-6,TRBV20-1
CAWTKAGAGASYEQYF,TGTGCCTGGACTAAGGCGGGAGCGGGAGCCTCCTACGAGCAGTACTTC,TRBD2,-,TRBJ2-7,TRBV30
CSARDNGVGEKLFF,TGCAGTGCTAGAGATAACGGGGTGGGTGAAAAACTGTTTTTT,-,many,TRBJ1-4,TRBV20-1
CASSLQVLNNEQFF,TGTGCCAGCAGTTTACAGGTTTTAAACAATGAGCAGTTCTTC,-,many,TRBJ2-1,TRBV12-3/TRBV12-4
CASSTDHSGNTIYF,TGTGCCAGCAGCACGGACCACTCTGGAAACACCATATATTTT,-,many,TRBJ1-3,TRBV6-6
CASRSASRPHEQYF,TGTGCCAGCCGCTCGGCATCCAGGCCCCACGAGCAGTACTTC,-,once,TRBJ2-7,TRBV25-1
CASRPRTSRYEQYF,TGTGCCAGCAGACCCAGAACTAGCAGGTACGAGCAGTACTTC,-,many,TRBJ2-7,TRBV28
CASSPSSSWETQYF,TGTGCCAGCAGCCCCTCGAGTAGTTGGGAGACCCAGTACTTC,-,many,TRBJ2-5,TRBV3-1
CASSLGGERETQYF,TGCGCCAGCAGCTTGGGGGGGGAGAGAGAGACCCAGTACTTC,-,many,TRBJ2-5,TRBV5-1
CASSWGLGRPSTDTRYF,TGTGCCAGCAGTTGGGGTTTGGGGAGGCCTAGCACAGATACGCGGTATTTT,-,-,TRBJ2-3,TRBV24-1
CASSPTAATQETQYF,TGTGCCAGCAGCCCGACAGCCGCTACCCAAGAGACCCAGTACTTC,-,-,TRBJ2-5,TRBV7-3
CATSSFQKPGEPFF,TGTGCCACCAGCAGCTTCCAAAAACCCGGGGAGCCGTTTTTT,-,-,TRBJ2-2,TRBV15
CATSSAKGHRGSNQPQHF,TGTGCCACCAGCAGTGCTAAAGGGCACAGGGGTAGCAATCAGCCCCAGCATTTT,TRBD1,-,TRBJ1-5,TRBV15
CAISGDAGGGGPPDTQYF,TGTGCCATCAGTGGGGACGCGGGTGGAGGGGGCCCTCCAGATACGCAGTATTTT,-,many,TRBJ2-3,TRBV10-3
CSARVGNSPLHF,TGCAGTGCTAGAGTAGGAAATTCACCCCTCCACTTT,-,medium-sized,TRBJ1-6,TRBV20-1
CASSVEAGTSPLHF,TGTGCCAGCAGCGTAGAAGCGGGTACTTCACCCCTCCACTTT,-,-,TRBJ1-6,TRBV9
CASSAGGAGNTIYF,TGTGCCAGCAGCGCCGGGGGGGCGGGAAACACCATATATTTT,-,-,TRBJ1-3,TRBV9
CSSWTGVETQYF,TGCAGCTCTTGGACAGGGGTTGAGACCCAGTACTTC,TRBD1,-,TRBJ2-5,TRBV29-1
CASSLQLGGANVLTF,TGTGCCAGCAGTCTTCAGCTGGGTGGGGCCAACGTCCTGACTTTC,-,many,TRBJ2-6,TRBV27
CASSPPTGSTRNPYEQYF,TGTGCCAGCTCACCGCCGACAGGGTCCACACGTAACCCCTACGAGCAGTACTTC,TRBD1,few,TRBJ2-7,TRBV18
CASRAGTSVNEQFF,TGTGCCAGCAGAGCCGGGACTAGCGTCAATGAGCAGTTCTTC,TRBD2,many,TRBJ2-1,TRBV6-5
CAISQLAGETDTQYF,TGTGCCATCAGCCAGCTAGCGGGAGAAACAGATACGCAGTATTTT,TRBD2,many,TRBJ2-3,TRBV10-3